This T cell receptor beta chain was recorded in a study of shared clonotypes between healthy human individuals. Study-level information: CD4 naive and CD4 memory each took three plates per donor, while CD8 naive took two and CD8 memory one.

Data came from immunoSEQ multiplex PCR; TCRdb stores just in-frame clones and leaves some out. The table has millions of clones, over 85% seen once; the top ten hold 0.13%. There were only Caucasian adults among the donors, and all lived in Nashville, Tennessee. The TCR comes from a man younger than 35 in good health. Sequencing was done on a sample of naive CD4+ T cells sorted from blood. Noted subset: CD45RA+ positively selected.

For the CDR3, the DNA is TGTGCCAGCAGCGGGACAGCTTCTGGAAACACCATATATTTT. Translation gives CASSGTASGNTIYF. The rearrangement uses TRBV7-9 and TRBJ1-3; TRBD1 aligns across 7 bases. CDR1 and CDR2 (germline): SEHNR, FQNEAQ (reference sequence). The CDR3 is 14 residues long. Trimming took 5 bases from V and 1 from J; bases not matched to a gene: 2. Looking up the rest from reference TRBV7-9 and TRBJ1-3 gives the full variable domain: DTGVSQNPRHKITKRGQNVTFRCDPISEHNRLYWYRQTLGQGPEFLTYFQNEAQLEKSRLLSDRFSAERPKGSFSTLEIQRTEQGDSAMYLCASSGTASGNTIYFGEGSWLTVV.